This T cell receptor (beta chain) comes out of a study of beta chain features in type 1 diabetes. The CDR3 consists of 14 residues. Germline-derived CDR1 and CDR2 are SEHNR and FQNEAQ (reference sequence). Losses at the gene ends were 2 bases for V and 6 bases for J; bases not matched to a gene: 4. cDNA synthesis used the whole RNA isolate, giving expressed TCRB sequences. Clones were read by immunoSEQ multiplex PCR, and TCRdb kept only the in-frame ones, dropping some. The repertoire holds about 900,000 clones, with around a sixth as singletons. Sequenced sample: naive CD4+ T cells from blood. The receptor comes from a young woman in good health. The chain joins TRBV7-9 to TRBJ1-2; 9 nucleotides align to TRBD1. The CDR3 here is CASSLWDRDNGYTF. In DNA, the CDR3 is TGTGCCAGCAGCTTATGGGACAGGGACAATGGCTACACCTTC.